These 12 T cell receptor beta chains were all obtained from the same sample, sequenced in a study of T-cell reconstitution after alpha-beta-depleted transplantation in children. Preparation of the TCRbeta library used unique molecular identifiers. TCRdb reprocessed the PCR reads with MiXCR, giving one entry per CDR3 protein. Among a few hundred thousand distinct CDR3 sequences listed, about an eighth were seen once. The sample here was PBMCs, taken from the stem cell graft. Source of these receptors: a human donor who donated a stem cell graft to a child with Fanconi anemia.

This clonotype occurred many times. The V and J genes are TRBV5-5 and TRBJ1-1; 7 bases match TRBD1. Germline CDR1 is SGHKS and CDR2 is YYEKEE (reference sequence). Germline trimming cut 3 bases from V and 6 bases from J; bases unmatched to any gene: 8. The CDR3 is 14 amino acids. DNA of the CDR3: TGTGCCAGCAGCTGGATTATCACAGGGGCTGAAGCTTTCTTT. Amino acids: CASSWIITGAEAFF.

This clonotype was recorded a few times. The rearrangement uses TRBV6-1 and TRBJ2-1; 11 nucleotides line up with TRBD2. The ends lost 2 bases at V and 5 bases at J; junction bases unmatched: 2. The CDR3 spans 15 residues. Germline V gives CDR1 MNHNS, CDR2 SASEGT. CDR3 DNA sequence: TGTGCCAGCAGTGAACGACTAGCGGGGCACAATGAGCAGTTCTTC. It yields the protein CASSERLAGHNEQFF.

The CDR3 reads CASSRYDTEAFF. The DNA for the CDR3 is TGTGCCAGCAGCCGCTATGACACTGAAGCTTTCTTT. V usage is TRBV7-9 and J usage is TRBJ1-1; D is ambiguous. Germline V lookup: CDR1 SEHNR, CDR2 FQNEAQ (reference sequence). Trimming pared 5 bases from V and 3 bases from J, leaving 7 bases between. The length of the CDR3 is 12 residues.

This clonotype has more than one count but fewer than ten. J is TRBJ2-2 and V is TRBV29-1, with a tentative D call TRBD1 (5 bases). Germline V lookup: CDR1 SQVTM, CDR2 ANQGSEA. The CDR3 extends over 14 amino acids. V lost 4 bases to trimming and J lost 6 bases, with 15 bases between them. This chain's CDR3 is CSVVVGRGAGELFF. The CDR3 nucleotides are TGCAGCGTTGTGGTGGGGCGAGGCGCCGGGGAGCTGTTTTTT.

J is TRBJ1-2 and V is TRBV4-2; D remains unclear. The CDR3 totals 15 residues. The germline CDR1 and CDR2 sequences are LGHNA and YNFKEQ. The V end lost 0 bases, the J end lost 5 bases, and 13 bases lay between the germline ends. CDR3 protein: CASSQDINSRYGYTF. In DNA form, the CDR3 reads TGTGCCAGCAGCCAAGATATTAACAGCAGATATGGCTACACCTTC.

This clonotype was seen a handful of times. The J gene is TRBJ2-5, the V gene TRBV6-2 or TRBV6-3; 9 nucleotides match TRBD2. The germline V gene encodes CDR1 MNHEY and CDR2 SVGEGT. This CDR3 is built from 16 residues. V was clipped by 5 bases and J by 3 bases; unmatched bases: 10. The CDR3 is CASSVATSGREETQYF. CDR3 nucleotides: TGTGCCAGCAGTGTCGCGACTAGCGGCCGGGAAGAGACCCAGTACTTC.

This clonotype occurred a few times. The chain uses TRBV29-1 and TRBJ2-7; D not resolved. Germline V lookup: CDR1 SQVTM, CDR2 ANQGSEA. Trimming removed 6 bases from V and 4 bases from J, with 10 bases in between. The CDR3 sequence is 11 residues long. CDR3 nucleotide sequence: TGCAGCGTCCGACTGGGATACGAGCAGTACGTC. As protein: CSVRLGYEQYV.

This clonotype occurred a few times. The chain links TRBV12-5 to TRBJ1-2, with D unresolved. Germline CDR1 reads LGHNT; CDR2 reads FRNRAP. Trimming took 0 bases from V and 6 from J, leaving 11 bases between them. The CDR3 runs to 14 residues. The CDR3 loop is CASGLVGSKNGYTF. CDR3 bases: TGTGCTAGTGGTTTGGTTGGCAGTAAGAATGGCTACACCTTC.

This clonotype was detected a few times. This rearrangement joins TRBV6-5 to TRBJ2-5, with TRBD1 matching over 7 bases. J lost 3 bases, V lost 2 bases, and 3 bases had no gene match. The CDR3 is made up of 14 amino acids. Germline-derived CDR1 and CDR2 are MNHEY and SVGAGI. CDR3 region: CASSYPTGEETQYF. DNA of the CDR3: TGTGCCAGCAGTTACCCAACAGGGGAAGAGACCCAGTACTTC.

V gene TRBV27 combines with J gene TRBJ2-7; a weak D match, TRBD1 (6 bases). The CDR3 contains 14 residues. Germline CDR1 is MNHEY and CDR2 is SMNVEV (reference sequence). V dropped 6 bases and J dropped 5 bases, with 17 bases sitting between them. CDR3: CASRDEQGKNEQYF. For the CDR3, the DNA is TGTGCCAGCAGAGACGAACAGGGTAAGAACGAGCAGTACTTC.

V and J are TRBV20-1 and TRBJ1-5, with D uncertain. Germline loops: CDR1 DFQATT, CDR2 SNEGSKA (reference sequence). The CDR3 sequence is 17 residues long. The V end was cut by 1 base, the J end by 0 bases, with 16 bases between. The CDR3 bases are TGCAGTGCTAGAGTGGGAGGCCGAGGACGTAGCAATCAGCCCCAGCATTTT. This sequence encodes CSARVGGRGRSNQPQHF.

This clonotype has a count of ten or more. V usage is TRBV7-2 and J usage is TRBJ2-6; D remains unclear. CDR1 is SGHTA, CDR2 FQGNSA, per germline. CDR3 length equals 15 residues. Trimming shortened V by 0 bases and J by 0 bases, and 3 bases separated the two germline ends. The CDR3: CASSLAVSGANVLTF. DNA of the CDR3: TGTGCCAGCAGCTTAGCAGTCTCTGGGGCCAACGTCCTGACTTTC.